This passage covers 3 T cell receptor beta chains from one sample sequenced in a study of T cells after yellow fever vaccination (dated by TCRdb to about 2019). Receptors were amplified or captured by 5' RACE. The sample was run on an Illumina HiSeq 2500. TCRdb cleaned the public reads at Q25 with fastp, built clones with MiXCR and kept in-frame beta chains. Each entry is one CDR3 protein sequence, shown with its most common DNA and genes. Across this sample there are under 550,000 distinct CDR3 sequences, with about a fifth seen only once. Clones ranked in the top ten supply roughly a sixth of the sample. The label giving this sample's treatment or condition can be read as: live attenuated yellow fever vaccine strain. Sample: PBMCs, taken approximately 22 days after the first yellow fever vaccination. The receptors shown here come from a man aged 18 to 30 who received the YFV17D yellow fever vaccine.

The J gene is TRBJ2-2, the V gene TRBV29-1; the match to TRBD1 covers 8 bases. CDR1 and CDR2 (germline): SQVTM, ANQGSEA. The CDR3 consists of 13 residues. J was trimmed by 5 bases and V by 6 bases; bases with no gene match: 5. The DNA of the CDR3 is TGCAGCGTGAGACAGGGGAGGACCGGGGAGCTGTTTTTT. Translated: CSVRQGRTGELFF.

This clonotype was seen a few times. This chain uses TRBV14 with TRBJ2-7; 8 bases match TRBD1. V lost 4 bases and J lost 0; bases outside the gene matches: 11. Germline lookup yields CDR1 SGHDN and CDR2 FVKESK. The CDR3 loop spans 17 amino acids. CDR3 amino acids: CASSRFRGRMSSYEQYV. The DNA for the CDR3 is TGTGCCAGCAGCCGGTTCAGGGGGCGGATGAGCTCCTACGAGCAGTACGTC.

This clonotype was seen only a few times. The V gene is TRBV5-1, the J gene TRBJ2-5, with 8 nucleotides matching TRBD1. The trim removed 2 bases at V and 1 base at J, leaving 10 bases unmatched. CDR1 SGHRS and CDR2 YFSETQ come from the germline V gene. CDR3 length equals 17 residues. For the CDR3, the DNA is TGCGCCAGCAGCTTTGGGGCCATAACAGGGGGCCAAGAGACCCAGTACTTC. Residues: CASSFGAITGGQETQYF. Full variable domain (rest looked up from reference TRBV5-1 and TRBJ2-5): KAGVTQTPRYLIKTRGQQVTLSCSPISGHRSVSWYQQTPGQGLQFLFEYFSETQRNKGNFPGRFSGRQFSNSRSEMNVSTLELGDSALYLCASSFGAITGGQETQYFGPGTRLLVL.